The entry below gives a single T cell receptor (beta chain) sequence along with its context. The clone's antigen remains unknown. No much larger clone is present one base from it, and per-base qualities are unavailable. The instrument given in TCRdb is Illumina HiSeq 1500. TCRdb ran its own pipeline on the public reads, namely fastp trimming at Q25 and MiXCR clone calling, and kept in-frame beta chains. For every CDR3 protein sequence, its rows merge into one entry that carries the most common genes and DNA. Across this sample there are around 530,000 distinct CDR3 sequences, with around a quarter seen only once. Jointly, the top ten make up around 13% of the sample. The data originate from a study of T cell repertoires in cytomegalovirus infection (dated by TCRdb to between 2017 and 2020). For context, the study as a whole: Donor HLA type was relevant to the analysis, as public TCR beta signatures indicated carriage of CMV infection together with the matching HLA type.

CDR1 SGHNT and CDR2 YYREEE are derived from the germline V gene (reference sequence). Including cysteine and phenylalanine, the CDR3 has 15 amino acids. Left in the record is the CDR3 DNA by itself, 45 bases read in frame from the first base. V is pruned by 0 bases and J by 7 bases, leaving 7 bases of the junction without a gene match. Beyond this particular receptor, the publication reports: Carriers of CMV infection plus the relevant HLA type were discriminated by the cumulative frequency of public TCR beta family members in the study cohort and in an independent roughly 400-donor cohort. The ex vivo response was dominated by HLA-C-restricted CMV-specific TCR beta clonotypes, which also provided the single most frequent clonotype in two of eight donors.

The chain uses TRBV5-4 and TRBJ2-1, and 7 junction bases match TRBD1. Sequenced: PBMCs. This clonotype originated in a human donor in good health (CMV status not recorded). Some clones in this sample may be carry-over from other donors' samples. The nucleotide sequence is given as TGTGCCAGCAGCTTGGAAGTACAGGGGATGAATGAGCAGTTCTTC. This yields the protein CASSLEVQGMNEQFF. Joined to the reference TRBV5-4 and TRBJ2-1 proteins, this CDR3 gives the full variable domain: ETGVTQSPTHLIKTRGQQVTLRCSSQSGHNTVSWYQQALGQGPQFIFQYYREEENGRGNFPPRFSGLQFPNYSSELNVNALELDDSALYLCASSLEVQGMNEQFFGPGTRLTVL.